Shown below are 7 T cell receptor beta chains from a single sample sequenced in a study of blood T cell repertoires in COVID-19. Data came from immunoSEQ multiplex PCR; TCRdb stores just in-frame clones and leaves some out. There are about 150,000 clones in the sample; around four fifths occur only once, and 6.2% lies in the top ten. Sequencing was done on a sample of PBMCs or T cells enriched from blood (not recorded which). Receptor source: a woman aged 40-49 years who had recovered from COVID-19.

The rearrangement uses TRBV10-3 and TRBJ1-2; D call uncertain. The CDR3 consists of 12 residues. Deletions cut 11 bases from V and 4 bases from J, with 14 bases between. Germline CDR1 ENHRY, CDR2 SYGVKD. CDR3 in DNA: TGTGCCGTATCCGGGATACGCTATGGCTACACCTTC. This encodes CAVSGIRYGYTF.

This clone turned up a few times. This rearrangement joins TRBV6-2 or TRBV6-3 to TRBJ1-2, with TRBD1 as a possible D gene (6 bases). The CDR3 has 16 amino acids. Trimming took off 5 bases at V and 1 base at J, with 17 bases between the two ends. Germline V gene lookup returns CDR1 MNHEY and CDR2 SVGEGT. The CDR3 loop reads CASSGGQHAYNYGYTF. The CDR3, as DNA: TGTGCCAGCAGTGGAGGACAGCACGCATATAACTATGGCTACACCTTC.

The chain joins TRBV5-1 to TRBJ2-7; TRBD2 agrees at 7 bases. This CDR3 is 11 amino acids long. J lost 7 bases, V lost 6 bases, and 4 bases had no gene match. Germline values: CDR1 SGHRS, CDR2 YFSETQ. The CDR3 sequence is CASTLGGEQYF. The CDR3 nucleotides are TGCGCCAGCACCCTGGGAGGGGAGCAGTACTTC.

As concerns this clone: Other DNA variants within this sample encode the same CDR3. The rearrangement uses TRBV11-2 and TRBJ1-1; D is unresolved. The CDR3 length is 15 residues. The germline V gene has CDR1 SGHAT and CDR2 FQNNGV. V gave up 0 bases and J gave up 2 bases, with 10 bases separating them. CDR3 coding DNA: TGTGCCAGCAGCTTAGAACCGGGGAGCAACACTGAAGCTTTCTTT. Encoded protein: CASSLEPGSNTEAFF.

The gene calls are TRBV9 and TRBJ1-3, with 8 bases aligning to TRBD1. The CDR3 is made up of 17 amino acids. The germline V gene has CDR1 SGDLS and CDR2 YYNGEE. Trimming cost V 4 bases and J 0 bases; bases outside gene matches: 9. The CDR3 here is CASSSPDRASSGNTIYF. The CDR3 DNA follows: TGTGCCAGCAGCTCCCCGGACAGGGCGAGCTCTGGAAACACCATATATTTT.

This chain links TRBV5-4 with TRBJ2-1; 10 nucleotides line up with TRBD2. Germline V gives CDR1 SGHNT, CDR2 YYREEE (reference sequence). The CDR3 is made up of 13 amino acids. V gave up 9 bases and J gave up 7 bases; unmatched junction bases: 7. CDR3 in DNA: TGTGCCACCACGAGCGGGGGGGGAAATGAGCAGTTCTTC. Protein: CATTSGGGNEQFF.

With respect to this clone: A much larger clone differs by one base, so this may be a read error. V is TRBV7-2 and J is TRBJ1-1; TRBD1 is a possible D gene (6 bases). The germline CDR1 and CDR2 sequences are SGHTA and FQGNSA. Trimming removed 6 bases at V and 1 base at J, with 9 bases between. The CDR3 length is 13 residues. The CDR3 here is CASSPTGNTEAFF. CDR3 coding DNA: TGTGCCAGCAGTCCGACAGGGAACACTGAAGCTTTCTTT.